The rows below give T cell receptor beta chains drawn from one sample of a study of T cells in localized non-small cell lung cancer. Data came from immunoSEQ multiplex PCR; TCRdb stores just in-frame clones and leaves some out. Found here are tens of thousands of clones, about nine tenths of them singletons; the top ten hold approximately 2.5%. The source material was peripheral blood, sampled before any cancer treatment. These receptors all come from a female donor of 60 years or more with stage I squamous cell lung carcinoma. CDR3s include the opening cysteine and the closing phenylalanine or tryptophan. Each record gives: CDR3 protein, CDR3 DNA, J gene, V gene, D gene, clone size. A D gene is named only where the DNA matches it firmly. Clone size, where shown, is once, few, many, or a class for clones that have expanded.

CDR3: CASGGAFQPQHF
DNA: TGTGCTAGTGGGGGGGCTTTCCAGCCCCAGCATTTT
J: TRBJ1-5
V: TRBV12-5
D: -
size: -

CDR3: CASSLARTSGGSSYNEQFF
DNA: TGTGCCAGCAGCTTAGCGAGGACTAGCGGGGGTAGCTCCTACAATGAGCAGTTCTTC
J: TRBJ2-1
V: TRBV7-8
D: TRBD2
size: -

CDR3: CASSHAGDRTTRGNEQFF
DNA: TGTGCCAGCAGCCACGCAGGGGACAGGACCACCAGAGGCAATGAGCAGTTCTTC
J: TRBJ2-1
V: TRBV7-2
D: TRBD1
size: -

CDR3: CASSWGGQGGSQPQHF
DNA: TGTGCCAGCAGCTGGGGGGGACAGGGAGGGTCTCAGCCCCAGCATTTT
J: TRBJ1-5
V: TRBV5-6
D: TRBD1
size: -

CDR3: CASSFDRVAETRAFF
DNA: TGCGCCAGCAGCTTTGACAGGGTCGCAGAGACTAGGGCTTTCTTT
J: TRBJ1-1
V: TRBV5-1
D: TRBD1
size: few

CDR3: CASSLDSSSSVYNEQFF
DNA: TGTGCCAGCAGCTTGGACAGTTCTTCATCGGTTTACAATGAGCAGTTCTTC
J: TRBJ2-1
V: TRBV5-6
D: -
size: -

CDR3: CASSGESGPLINNEQFF
DNA: TGTGCCAGCAGCGGGGAATCGGGACCGTTGATTAACAATGAGCAGTTCTTC
J: TRBJ2-1
V: TRBV9
D: -
size: once

CDR3: CASSGGGTSTDTQYF
DNA: TGTGCCAGCAGCGGAGGGGGAACTAGCACAGATACGCAGTATTTT
J: TRBJ2-3
V: TRBV7-9
D: -
size: -

CDR3: CASSPDRGLDETQYF
DNA: TGTGCCAGCAGTCCCGACAGGGGGCTTGATGAGACCCAGTACTTC
J: TRBJ2-5
V: TRBV2
D: TRBD1
size: -

CDR3: CSVPAGALLTDTQYF
DNA: TGCAGCGTACCCGCGGGGGCTCTCCTCACAGATACGCAGTATTTT
J: TRBJ2-3
V: TRBV29-1
D: -
size: -